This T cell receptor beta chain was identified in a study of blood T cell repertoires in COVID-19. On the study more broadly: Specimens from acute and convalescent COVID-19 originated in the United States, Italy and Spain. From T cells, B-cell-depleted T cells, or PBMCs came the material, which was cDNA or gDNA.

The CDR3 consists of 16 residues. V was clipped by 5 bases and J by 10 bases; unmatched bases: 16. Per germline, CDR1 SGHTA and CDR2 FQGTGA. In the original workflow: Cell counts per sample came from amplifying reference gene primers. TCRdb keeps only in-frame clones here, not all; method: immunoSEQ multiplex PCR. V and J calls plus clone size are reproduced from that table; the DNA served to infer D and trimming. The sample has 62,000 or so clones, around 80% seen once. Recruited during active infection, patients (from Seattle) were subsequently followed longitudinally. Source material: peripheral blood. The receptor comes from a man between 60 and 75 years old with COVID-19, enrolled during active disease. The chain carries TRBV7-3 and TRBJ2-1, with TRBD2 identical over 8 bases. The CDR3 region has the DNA TGTGCCAGCAGCACGACTAGCGCCATTCATCTAGGGGAGCAGTTCTTC. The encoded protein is CASSTTSAIHLGEQFF.